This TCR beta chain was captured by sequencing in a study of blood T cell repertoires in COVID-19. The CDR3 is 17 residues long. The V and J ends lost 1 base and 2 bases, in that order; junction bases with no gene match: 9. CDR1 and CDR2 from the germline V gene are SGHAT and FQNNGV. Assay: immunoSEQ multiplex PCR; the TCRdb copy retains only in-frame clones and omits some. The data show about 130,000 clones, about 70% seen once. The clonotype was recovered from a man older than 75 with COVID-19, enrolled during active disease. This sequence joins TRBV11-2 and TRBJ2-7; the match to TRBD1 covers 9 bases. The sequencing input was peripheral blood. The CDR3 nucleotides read TGTGCCAGCAGCTTAGGGGGCACAGGGGGCTCACCCTACGAGCAGTACTTC. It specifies CASSLGGTGGSPYEQYF.